A single sample gave rise to the 10 T cell receptor beta chains below, sequenced in a study of cytomegalovirus exposure and HLA in healthy donors (dated by TCRdb to 2016 to 2017). The library came from the immunoSEQ multiplex PCR assay. For the multiplex PCR, a mixture combining 60 forward primers for TCR Vbeta segments and 13 reverse primers for TCR Jbeta segments was used. The table was pulled from immuneACCESS by TCRdb, which kept in-frame rearrangements only. Such tables lose some clones; where checked, under half of the loss comes from unresolved V genes, and the rest has no known cause. This sample gives tens of thousands of clones in total; 78% of them show up just once. Less than 3.5% of the sample lies in the top ten. The sequencing sample was made of PBMCs. All receptors derive from a woman aged 40 to 50 in good health and CMV-seronegative.

The V call is TRBV6-6, the J call TRBJ2-2; 7 positions match TRBD1. CDR1 is MNHNY and CDR2 is SVGAGI in the germline V gene (reference sequence). The CDR3 covers 15 residues. Losses at the gene ends were 6 bases for V and 4 bases for J; bases not matched to a gene: 8. CDR3 residues: CASRGATGPTGELFF. The DNA for the CDR3 is TGTGCCAGCAGAGGAGCGACAGGGCCCACCGGGGAGCTGTTTTTT.

In this sample, this clone turned up a few times. The chain combines TRBV4-3 with TRBJ2-7; D uncertain. The V gene's germline CDR1 is LGHNA and CDR2 YSLEER. This CDR3 has 15 amino acids. Trimming removed 1 base from V and 4 bases from J, with 14 bases in between. CDR3 in DNA: TGCGCCAGCAGCCAAGGATTATTAGCTTGGTACGAGCAGTACTTC. This sequence encodes CASSQGLLAWYEQYF.

As for this clone: One end of the junction does not line up with germline, which may come from a read error. Here the CDR3 DNA reads TGTGCTAGCAGCCAGGGACTAGCCTCAGATACGCAGTATTTT. This sequence encodes CASSQGLASDTQYF. V gene TRBV7-7 combines with J gene TRBJ2-3; TRBD2 agrees at 9 bases. The CDR3 loop spans 14 amino acids. Germline V lookup: CDR1 SSHAT, CDR2 FNYEAQ (reference sequence). Full variable domain (outside the CDR3, taken from reference TRBV7-7 and TRBJ2-3): GAGVSQSPRYKVTKRGQDVTLRCDPISSHATLYWYQQALGQGPEFLTYFNYEAQPDKSGLPSDRFSAERPEGSISTLTIQRTEQRDSAMYRCASSQGLASDTQYFGPGTRLTVL.

The gene calls are TRBV29-1 and TRBJ2-5; the D gene is possibly TRBD2 (6 bases). The CDR3 covers 14 residues. Germline assignment: CDR1 SQVTM and CDR2 ANQGSEA. The germline V and J ends were trimmed by 8 bases and 2 bases, with 18 bases remaining between them. The CDR3 reads CSPMGWRGQETQYF. CDR3 nucleotide sequence: TGCAGCCCCATGGGTTGGAGGGGTCAAGAGACCCAGTACTTC.

The V gene is TRBV2, the J gene TRBJ2-3; 14 bases map to TRBD2. The V gene's germline CDR1 is SNHLY and CDR2 FYNNEI. The CDR3 sequence is 16 residues long. V was pared by 6 bases and J by 2 bases, with 4 bases of the junction left unmatched. The CDR3 DNA is TGTGCCAGCAGAGGGACTAGCGGGAGATCCACAGATACGCAGTATTTT. This translates into CASRGTSGRSTDTQYF.

The chain is built from TRBV19 and TRBJ1-1; 8 bases align to TRBD1. The CDR3 length is 16 residues. The V and J ends lost 3 bases and 9 bases, in that order; junction bases with no gene match: 15. Per the germline V gene, CDR1 is LNHDA and CDR2 is SQIVND (reference sequence). The CDR3 DNA reads TGTGCCAGTAGTATTTTCCGAGGACAGGGAAAAAATAAAGCTTTCTTT. This encodes CASSIFRGQGKNKAFF.

The rearrangement links TRBV19 to TRBJ2-5; TRBD2 aligns across 7 bases. The germline V gene encodes CDR1 LNHDA and CDR2 SQIVND (reference sequence). The CDR3 contains 16 residues. The ends lost 3 bases at V and 4 bases at J; junction bases unmatched: 11. This CDR3 reads CASSILAGVGRETQYF. The CDR3 DNA is TGTGCCAGTAGTATCTTGGCGGGAGTGGGAAGAGAGACCCAGTACTTC.

The chain links TRBV12-5 to TRBJ2-1, with 12 positions matching TRBD2. The CDR3 consists of 17 residues. Germline V gives CDR1 LGHNT, CDR2 FRNRAP. With V trimmed by 2 bases and J by 8 bases, 10 bases remained unmatched. CDR3 sequence: CASGLMPTSGRPDEQFF. In DNA, the CDR3 is TGTGCTAGTGGTTTGATGCCGACTAGCGGGAGACCAGATGAGCAGTTCTTC.

CDR3 sequence: CASSPTTTTDTQYF. The CDR3 DNA sequence: TGTGCCAGCAGTCCCACTACTACCACAGATACGCAGTATTTT. J is TRBJ2-3 and V is TRBV27; D unresolved. The CDR3 runs to 14 residues. V lost 5 bases to trimming and J lost 2 bases, with 11 bases between them. Germline CDR1 and CDR2: MNHEY and SMNVEV (reference sequence).

The V gene is TRBV14, the J gene TRBJ2-5; 10 nucleotides align to TRBD1. This CDR3 has 14 amino acids. With V trimmed by 2 bases and J by 4 bases, 1 base remained unmatched. Germline CDR1 is SGHDN and CDR2 is FVKESK. CDR3 sequence (DNA): TGTGCCAGCAGCCAATGGGACAGGGGAGAGACCCAGTACTTC. This codes for CASSQWDRGETQYF.